Listed below are T cell receptor beta chains from one sample, sequenced in a study of T cell repertoires in cytomegalovirus infection. TCRdb processed the reads anew with MiXCR; each CDR3 protein has one entry. The data contain roughly 150,000 distinct CDR3 sequences, 20% to 25% of them seen just once; the ten biggest clones take up 9.5% to 12%. Material for sequencing was PBMCs. These receptors were obtained from a human donor in good health (CMV status not recorded). Some clones in this sample may be carry-over from other donors' samples. The CDR3 runs from the conserved cysteine through the conserved F or W. A D gene is named only where the DNA matches it firmly. A row's size may be missing; if present it is once, few, many or a size class.

J gene | CDR3 length | clone size | V gene | D gene | CDR3 DNA | CDR3 protein
TRBJ1-1 | 14 | - | TRBV12-3/TRBV12-4 | - | TGTGCCAGCAGTCCACCAAACAGGGAGACTGAAGCTTTCTTT | CASSPPNRETEAFF
TRBJ1-2 | 15 | few | TRBV12-3/TRBV12-4 | TRBD1 | TGTGCCAGCAGCCCTGACAGGGGGCGTTTCTATGGCTACACCTTC | CASSPDRGRFYGYTF
TRBJ2-5 | 14 | - | TRBV27 | - | TGTGCCAGCAGTCCAGGGAGGCGGGAAGAGACCCAGTACTTC | CASSPGRREETQYF
TRBJ1-6 | 15 | many | TRBV7-2 | - | TGTGCCAGCAGCCGGAGGCAATCCCTGGGTTCACCCCTCCACTTT | CASSRRQSLGSPLHF
TRBJ2-7 | 12 | many | TRBV7-3 | - | TGTGCCAGCACCCCCGTGGAAGCCGAGCAGTACTTC | CASTPVEAEQYF
TRBJ1-5 | 15 | many | TRBV7-2 | - | TGTGCCAGCAGCTTAGCTTTACAGGGACGGCAGCCCCAGCATTTT | CASSLALQGRQPQHF
TRBJ2-3 | 16 | - | TRBV19 | - | TGTGCCAGTAGTCCAAGACCCGCCGGGGGCGTAGATACGCAGTATTTT | CASSPRPAGGVDTQYF
TRBJ2-4 | 15 | many | TRBV7-2 | TRBD1 | TGTGCCAGCAGCTTTCGACAGGGTGACAAAAACATTCAGTACTTC | CASSFRQGDKNIQYF
TRBJ2-3 | 15 | few | TRBV4-3 | - | TGCGCCAGCAGCCAAAGAGCGGGCTTCACAGATACGCAGTATTTT | CASSQRAGFTDTQYF
TRBJ1-5 | 15 | many | TRBV7-2 | TRBD1 | TGTGCCAGCAGCTTAGAACAGGGGGCAGGCCAGCCCCAGCATTTT | CASSLEQGAGQPQHF
TRBJ1-5 | 15 | - | TRBV7-8 | - | TGTGCCAGCAGCAGGCAGAGGGACACCAATCAGCCCCAGCATTTT | CASSRQRDTNQPQHF
TRBJ2-2 | 15 | - | TRBV28 | - | TGTGCCAGCAGTCCCCCACAGGGGAGGGCCGGGGAGCTGTTTTTT | CASSPPQGRAGELFF
TRBJ2-5 | 15 | many | TRBV7-2 | TRBD2 | TGTGCCAGCAGACCGGGACTAGCGCCTCTGGAGACCCAGTACTTC | CASRPGLAPLETQYF
TRBJ2-3 | 14 | - | TRBV29-1 | TRBD2 | TGCAGCGTCACGAGCGGGGGAGTCACAGATACGCAGTATTTT | CSVTSGGVTDTQYF
TRBJ2-3 | 16 | - | TRBV15 | TRBD1 | TGTGCCACCAGCAGAGATCGGACAGGGAATACAGATACGCAGTATTTT | CATSRDRTGNTDTQYF
TRBJ2-3 | 15 | - | TRBV4-3 | TRBD2 | TGCGCCAGCAGCCAAGAGGGACTAGCGGGAGATACGCAGTATTTT | CASSQEGLAGDTQYF
TRBJ1-5 | 13 | - | TRBV30 | TRBD1 | TGTGCCGGTCCTCGCCAGGGGGAAGAGCCCCAGCATTTT | CAGPRQGEEPQHF
TRBJ2-3 | 14 | few | TRBV2 | - | TGTGCCAGCAGTGAACACCCCAGAGCAGATACGCAGTATTTT | CASSEHPRADTQYF
TRBJ1-1 | 13 | many | TRBV7-3 | - | TGTGCCAGCAGCTTTGGACGGGACACTGAAGCTTTCTTT | CASSFGRDTEAFF
TRBJ1-4 | 15 | few | TRBV7-6 | TRBD1 | TGTGCCAGCAGCCCGCGGACAGGGGGCGAGGAAAAACTGTTTTTT | CASSPRTGGEEKLFF
TRBJ2-1 | 15 | few | TRBV14 | TRBD2 | TGTGCCAGCAGCCACGGACTAGCGAAGTACAATGAGCAGTTCTTC | CASSHGLAKYNEQFF
TRBJ2-7 | 14 | - | TRBV7-9 | TRBD2 | TGTGCCAGCAGCTTGACTAGCGGAGCCTACGAGCAGTACTTC | CASSLTSGAYEQYF
TRBJ2-7 | 13 | - | TRBV2 | - | TGTGCCAGCAGTGAACGACCGAACGGCGAGCAGTACTTC | CASSERPNGEQYF
TRBJ2-4 | 13 | few | TRBV10-3 | - | TGTGCCATCAGTGATGAAGGCGTGAACATTCAGTACTTC | CAISDEGVNIQYF
TRBJ2-7 | 14 | - | TRBV20-1 | TRBD2 | TGCAGTGCGCGCGCGGGAGAGAGGGTGAGGGAGCAGTACTTC | CSARAGERVREQYF
TRBJ2-4 | 14 | few | TRBV7-2 | - | TGTGCCAGCAGCTATCCGGGATCCAAAAACATTCAGTACTTC | CASSYPGSKNIQYF
TRBJ1-1 | 14 | - | TRBV20-1 | - | TGCAGTGCTCCCCCCGCCACAGTGAACACTGAAGCTTTCTTT | CSAPPATVNTEAFF
TRBJ2-5 | 14 | few | TRBV2 | - | TGTGCCAGCAGTGAAGGGCATTCTCAAGAGACCCAGTACTTC | CASSEGHSQETQYF
TRBJ2-3 | 16 | many | TRBV7-2 | - | TGTGCCAGCAGCTTATCGGGGGAGTCTAGCACAGATACGCAGTATTTT | CASSLSGESSTDTQYF
TRBJ2-7 | 13 | few | TRBV7-9 | - | TGTGCCAGCAGCTTAGAGACAGTACGAGAGCAGTACTTC | CASSLETVREQYF
TRBJ2-3 | 12 | - | TRBV29-1 | - | TGCAGCGTGACCTTAGCGGCAGATACGCAGTATTTT | CSVTLAADTQYF
TRBJ1-4 | 13 | - | TRBV20-1 | TRBD1 | TGCAGTGCTGCTCGGACAGGGAGTGAAAAACTGTTTTTT | CSAARTGSEKLFF
TRBJ2-3 | 14 | - | TRBV6-2/TRBV6-3 | - | TGTGCCAGCAGTATACAGGGTGGGACAGATACGCAGTATTTT | CASSIQGGTDTQYF
TRBJ2-1 | 12 | - | TRBV30 | - | TGTGCCTGGAGTGTCGGCACAGGTGAGCAGTTCTTC | CAWSVGTGEQFF
TRBJ2-3 | 18 | - | TRBV28 | TRBD2 | TGTGCCAGCAGTTTATGGGGGAAGACTAGCGGGGGAAGGAATACGCAGTATTTT | CASSLWGKTSGGRNTQYF
TRBJ1-4 | 15 | - | TRBV11-2 | - | TGTGCCAGCAGCTTAGCTCAGGGCGGCCGAGAAAAACTGTTTTTT | CASSLAQGGREKLFF
TRBJ1-6 | 15 | few | TRBV7-8 | - | TGTGCCAGCACCTTTTCTGAGACACGTATCGCTCCCCTCCACTTT | CASTFSETRIAPLHF
TRBJ2-7 | 12 | - | TRBV12-3/TRBV12-4 | TRBD2 | TGTGCCAGCAGTTTGGGGGAGGGCGAGCAGTACTTC | CASSLGEGEQYF
TRBJ2-6 | 13 | many | TRBV27 | - | TGTGCCAGCAGTTACGGAGGGGCCAACGTCCTGACTTTC | CASSYGGANVLTF
TRBJ2-7 | 15 | - | TRBV6-1 | - | TGTGCCAGCTCAGAATGGGTCTCGGACGGCTACGAGCAGTACTTC | CASSEWVSDGYEQYF
TRBJ1-1 | 13 | many | TRBV7-2 | - | TGTGCCAGCAGCTTTCAACCATACACTGAAGCTTTCTTT | CASSFQPYTEAFF
TRBJ2-3 | 15 | - | TRBV11-2 | TRBD2 | TGTGCCAGCAGCTCTACTAGCGGGAGTTCAGATACGCAGTATTTT | CASSSTSGSSDTQYF
TRBJ2-1 | 15 | many | TRBV7-3 | TRBD2 | TGTGCCAGCAGCCAGGGACTAGCGGGGATCAATGAGCAGTTCTTC | CASSQGLAGINEQFF
TRBJ1-1 | 15 | many | TRBV7-2 | - | TGTGCCAGCAGCCCTCCGGGACCTCTGAACACTGAAGCTTTCTTT | CASSPPGPLNTEAFF
TRBJ1-6 | 15 | many | TRBV28 | - | TGTGCCAGCAGGGATCACAGGGCGAATAATTCACCCCTCCACTTT | CASRDHRANNSPLHF
TRBJ2-2 | 17 | - | TRBV29-1 | TRBD2 | TGCAGCGTTGGGGGCCTGAAGGGACTAGAAAACACCGGGGAGCTGTTTTTT | CSVGGLKGLENTGELFF
TRBJ1-2 | 16 | - | TRBV20-1 | - | TGCAGTGCTAGTTCTGCAACTTCCTCAGAAATGCCTGGCTACACCTTC | CSASSATSSEMPGYTF
TRBJ1-2 | 15 | few | TRBV7-9 | TRBD1 | TGTGCCAGCAGCTCGTCGACAGGGTGGGCCTATGGCTACACCTTC | CASSSSTGWAYGYTF
TRBJ2-7 | 14 | few | TRBV6-6 | TRBD2 | TGTGCCAGCAGGGGTCTAGCGGGGTCCTACGAGCAGTACTTC | CASRGLAGSYEQYF
TRBJ1-3 | 15 | - | TRBV5-1 | TRBD1 | TGCGCCAGCAGCTTGGATCAGGGGGCTGGAAACACCATATATTTT | CASSLDQGAGNTIYF
TRBJ1-1 | 12 | - | TRBV19 | - | TGTGCCAGTACGGGGTTGAACACTGAAGCTTTCTTT | CASTGLNTEAFF
TRBJ2-5 | 14 | many | TRBV7-2 | - | TGTGCCAGCAGCCAATCCGGGGCCCAAGAGACCCAGTACTTC | CASSQSGAQETQYF
TRBJ2-1 | 16 | many | TRBV7-2 | TRBD2 | TGTGCCAGCAGCTTAGCGCAGCGGGGGGCGTACAATGAGCAGTTCTTC | CASSLAQRGAYNEQFF
TRBJ2-1 | 12 | - | TRBV6-2/TRBV6-3 | - | TGTGCCAGCAGTTACATGGACAATGAGCAGTTCTTC | CASSYMDNEQFF